The clone carrying this T cell receptor beta chain has just a few counts. Antigen unknown. The data derive from a study of molecular identifiers for immune sequencing clone quantification. The overall study: In replicates, RNA taken from roughly 20,000 or 100,000 naive CD8 cells was divided five ways, and four portions underwent sequencing. Study results and limitations: Clones with over 20 RNA copies captured over 97% of effector molecules but under 1% of naive ones.

Sorted naive CD8 T cells, roughly 20,000 to 1,100,000, were sequenced from 10%, 30% or 50% RNA. TCRdb re-called the PCR reads through MiXCR, storing one row per CDR3 protein. The sample records about 97,000 distinct CDR3 sequences, under 40% being singletons. The specimen was naive CD8+ T cells from blood, with Jurkat cell RNA spiked in. Documented subset: FACS-sorted CD8+CD4-CCR7+CD45RA+ naive T cells. This receptor was obtained from a human donor in good health. Some libraries in this study had Jurkat cell RNA spiked in.

CDR3 sequence reads: CSAAGHLSSYEQYF. The DNA for the CDR3 is TGCAGTGCTGCGGGACACCTGAGCTCCTACGAGCAGTACTTC. V is TRBV20-1 and J is TRBJ2-7; the D gene could be TRBD1 or TRBD2 (6 bases each). The length of the CDR3 is 14 residues. The germline CDR1 and CDR2 sequences are DFQATT and SNEGSKA (reference sequence). The germline V and J ends were trimmed by 5 bases and 0 bases, with 14 bases remaining between them.